These T cell receptor beta chains were read from a single sample in a study of T-cell memory formation after mild COVID-19. TCRdb used MiXCR to reprocess the 5' RACE reads, holding one entry per CDR3 protein. This sample has over 150,000 distinct CDR3 sequences, with around 13% found just once. Sequencing input: PBMCs or a T cell subset sorted from them (not recorded which). All receptors derive from a young man who had mild COVID-19 (a few samples of this study predate the infection). Cell type and time point are not known. The CDR3 runs from the conserved cysteine through the conserved F or W. The D gene is left open where the match is weak. The size entry is marked missing in some rows and otherwise reads once, few, many or a size class.

j_call	clone_size	v_call	d_call	cdr3_nt	cdr3_aa
TRBJ1-1	.	TRBV7-2	TRBD1	TGTGCCAGCAGCTACGTACAGGGGGCAGGTACTGAAGCTTTCTTT	CASSYVQGAGTEAFF
TRBJ1-1	many	TRBV7-9	.	TGTGCCAGCAGGGCCCTATGGGGCACTGAAGCTTTCTTT	CASRALWGTEAFF
TRBJ2-5	once	TRBV11-2	TRBD2	TGTGCCAGCAGTCGAGGGACTAGCGGGGTTGGTGAGACCCAGTACTTC	CASSRGTSGVGETQYF
TRBJ1-5	.	TRBV5-1	.	TGCGCCAGCAGTCCTCTTAGCAATCAGCCCCAGCATTTT	CASSPLSNQPQHF
TRBJ2-3	many	TRBV5-1	.	TGCGCCAGCTCCGAGGGACGAGGGAGCACAGATACGCAGTATTTT	CASSEGRGSTDTQYF
TRBJ1-3	many	TRBV21-1	.	TGTGCCAGCAGCAAAGTAAGACAACTCTCTGGAAACACCATATATTTT	CASSKVRQLSGNTIYF
TRBJ2-1	.	TRBV6-2/TRBV6-3	.	TGTGCCAGCAGCGGGGCTCCCTACAATGAGCAGTTCTTC	CASSGAPYNEQFF
TRBJ1-2	.	TRBV4-3	.	TGCGCCAGCAGCCAGCCCGGGGGTACGGGCTACACCTTC	CASSQPGGTGYTF
TRBJ2-3	.	TRBV10-3	.	TGTGCCATCAGAGTGTCGGGGGCGCACACTAGCACAGATACGCAGTATTTT	CAIRVSGAHTSTDTQYF
TRBJ1-2	few	TRBV12-3/TRBV12-4	.	TGTGCCAGCAGCCCAACCACCTATGGCTACACCTTC	CASSPTTYGYTF
TRBJ1-3	.	TRBV12-3/TRBV12-4	.	TGTGCCAGCAGTTTAAGAGCCTCTTCGTGGGGTCGCGGGGAGGGAAACACCATATATTTT	CASSLRASSWGRGEGNTIYF
TRBJ1-5	many	TRBV20-1	.	TGCAGTGCTAGAGACTCGAATCAGCCCCAGCATTTT	CSARDSNQPQHF
TRBJ2-2	few	TRBV7-9	TRBD2	TGTGCCAGCAGCACGGGACTAGCGGGAAGGGAGCTGTTTTTT	CASSTGLAGRELFF
TRBJ2-2	.	TRBV5-1	TRBD2	TGCGCCAGCAGCTTGGGGACTAGCAATGCCGGGGAGCTGTTTTTT	CASSLGTSNAGELFF
TRBJ1-1	many	TRBV5-1	.	TGCGCCAGCAGCTTTGGGAACACTGAAGCTTTCTTT	CASSFGNTEAFF
TRBJ2-3	few	TRBV3-1	TRBD2	TGTGCCAGCAGCCAGATCGGCGGGAGCTCCACAGATACGCAGTATTTT	CASSQIGGSSTDTQYF
TRBJ2-3	few	TRBV3-1	TRBD1	TGTGCCAGCAGTCAGTCCGGGACAGGGAGAGATACGCAGTATTTT	CASSQSGTGRDTQYF
TRBJ2-3	many	TRBV18	.	TGTGCCAGCTCACCACCCGAGGGGGTAGATACGCAGTATTTT	CASSPPEGVDTQYF
TRBJ2-5	.	TRBV6-1	.	TGTGCCAGCACCCCGCTTCGGACAGTACAAGAGACCCAGTACTTC	CASTPLRTVQETQYF
TRBJ2-3	few	TRBV20-1	.	TGCAGTGCTAGAGATCAGTCGATGACAGATACGCAGTATTTT	CSARDQSMTDTQYF
TRBJ1-2	.	TRBV7-9	.	TGTGCCAGCAGCAGATCAGGGGCGGACTATGGCTACACCTTC	CASSRSGADYGYTF
TRBJ2-3	.	TRBV6-2/TRBV6-3	TRBD2	TGTGCCAGCAGTTCTCGACTAGCGGGGGGTTCGGGCACAGATACGCAGTATTTT	CASSSRLAGGSGTDTQYF
TRBJ2-1	.	TRBV20-1	.	TGCAGTGCCCCCGGGGTCAATGAGCAGTTCTTC	CSAPGVNEQFF
TRBJ2-5	many	TRBV7-9	.	TGTGCCAGCAGCTTACGCTCAGGGGAAGAGACCCAGTACTTC	CASSLRSGEETQYF
TRBJ2-3	.	TRBV7-2	.	TGTGCCAGCAGCCTCAGGTCGACTTCCCGCCTGTATTTT	CASSLRSTSRLYF
TRBJ2-5	.	TRBV7-2	TRBD2	TGTGCCAGCAGCTTGAATGGTCTAGCGGGGGTAGAGACCCAGTACTTC	CASSLNGLAGVETQYF
TRBJ2-1	once	TRBV7-2	TRBD1	TGTGCCAGCAGCTCCCGGGACAGGGGGTCCCGGGGTGAGCAGTTCTTC	CASSSRDRGSRGEQFF
TRBJ1-2	.	TRBV18	.	TGTGCCAGCGAACCCGGGACATCTGGCTACACCTTC	CASEPGTSGYTF
TRBJ2-3	.	TRBV7-9	TRBD2	TGTGCCAGCATGGGGACTACTAGCACAGATACGCAGTATTTT	CASMGTTSTDTQYF
TRBJ2-1	many	TRBV7-2	TRBD2	TGTGCCAGCAGATCCGGGACTAGCGGGCCAAAGCAGTTCTTC	CASRSGTSGPKQFF
TRBJ1-1	.	TRBV2	.	TGTGCCAGCAGTCCTGAGACGAACACTGAAGCTTTCTTT	CASSPETNTEAFF
TRBJ1-1	few	TRBV6-5	.	TGTGCCAGCAGCGACAGGAGAGACACTGAAGCTTTCTTT	CASSDRRDTEAFF
TRBJ2-5	few	TRBV5-1	TRBD2	TGCGCCAGCAGCCCCGGGGGGGCTACGGTACAAGAGACCCAGTACTTC	CASSPGGATVQETQYF
TRBJ2-3	.	TRBV5-5	.	TGTGCCAGCAGCCTCTCCCCCGCTAGCGGCACAGATACGCAGTATTTT	CASSLSPASGTDTQYF
TRBJ2-2	.	TRBV2	TRBD1	TGTGCCAGCATCCCACAGGGGGCCGGGGAGCTGTTTTTT	CASIPQGAGELFF
TRBJ1-5	.	TRBV6-5	TRBD1	TGTGCCAGCAGCTCGACAGGGAACGAACAGCCCCAGCATTTT	CASSSTGNEQPQHF
TRBJ2-5	.	TRBV5-1	.	TGCGCCAGCAGCTTGGCGGGGACGTCCCAAGAGACCCAGTACTTC	CASSLAGTSQETQYF
TRBJ1-1	.	TRBV28	TRBD1	TGTGCCAGCAGCCCGGGGACAGGGGGCAGCGCTCTTTCCGAAGCTTTCTTT	CASSPGTGGSALSEAFF
TRBJ1-2	.	TRBV7-2	.	TGTGCCAGCAGCCCCGAACAGGGAAGGAGCTATGGCTACACCTTC	CASSPEQGRSYGYTF
TRBJ2-7	.	TRBV12-3/TRBV12-4	TRBD2	TGTGCCAGCAGTTTGCACGTACTAGCGGGGGGTCCCGAGCAGTACTTC	CASSLHVLAGGPEQYF
TRBJ2-3	few	TRBV4-1	.	TGCGCCAGCAGCCATATAACAGATACGCAGTATTTT	CASSHITDTQYF
TRBJ1-6	few	TRBV12-3/TRBV12-4	.	TGTGCCAGCAGTCGGGGCGTCGCCCTCCACTTT	CASSRGVALHF
TRBJ1-1	.	TRBV3-1	.	TGTGCCAGCAGCCCAGGGAGTACCTCGGGGACTGAAGCTTTCTTT	CASSPGSTSGTEAFF
TRBJ2-2	.	TRBV7-2	.	TGTGCCAGCAGCTTAGAGCGGACCGGGGAGCTGTTTTTT	CASSLERTGELFF
TRBJ1-6	many	TRBV5-1	.	TGCGCCAGCAGCTTGGAGGCTGGGGGGAGTTATTCACCCCTCCACTTT	CASSLEAGGSYSPLHF